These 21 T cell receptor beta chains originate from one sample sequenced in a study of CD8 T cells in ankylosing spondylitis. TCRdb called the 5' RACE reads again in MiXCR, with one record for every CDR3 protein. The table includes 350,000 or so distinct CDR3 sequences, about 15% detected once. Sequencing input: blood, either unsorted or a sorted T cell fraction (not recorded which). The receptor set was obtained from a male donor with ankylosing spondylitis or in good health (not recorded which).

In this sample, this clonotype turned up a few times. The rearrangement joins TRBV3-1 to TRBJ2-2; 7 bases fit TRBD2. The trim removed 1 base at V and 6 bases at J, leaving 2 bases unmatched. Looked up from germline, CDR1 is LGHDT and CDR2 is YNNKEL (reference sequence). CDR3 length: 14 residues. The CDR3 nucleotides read TGTGCCAGCAGCCAAGGGGCGGGGGCCGGGGAGCTGTTTTTT. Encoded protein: CASSQGAGAGELFF.

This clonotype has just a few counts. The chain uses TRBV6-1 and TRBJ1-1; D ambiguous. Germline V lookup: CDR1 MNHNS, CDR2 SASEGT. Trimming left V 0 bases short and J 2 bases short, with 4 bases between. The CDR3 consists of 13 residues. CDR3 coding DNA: TGTGCCAGCAGTGAAGCGCAAAACACTGAAGCTTTCTTT. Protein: CASSEAQNTEAFF.

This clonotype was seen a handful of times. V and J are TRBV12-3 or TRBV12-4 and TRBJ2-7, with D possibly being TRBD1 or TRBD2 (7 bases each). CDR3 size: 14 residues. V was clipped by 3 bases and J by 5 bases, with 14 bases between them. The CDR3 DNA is TGTGCCAGCAGTTTGCAGGGGGGGTTAAACGAGCAGTACTTC. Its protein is CASSLQGGLNEQYF.

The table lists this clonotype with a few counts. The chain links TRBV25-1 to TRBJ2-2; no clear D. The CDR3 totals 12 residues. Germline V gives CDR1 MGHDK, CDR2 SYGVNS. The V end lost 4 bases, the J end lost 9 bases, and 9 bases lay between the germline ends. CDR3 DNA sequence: TGTGCCAGCAGTGGAGATTCAAGGGAGCTGTTTTTT. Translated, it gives CASSGDSRELFF.

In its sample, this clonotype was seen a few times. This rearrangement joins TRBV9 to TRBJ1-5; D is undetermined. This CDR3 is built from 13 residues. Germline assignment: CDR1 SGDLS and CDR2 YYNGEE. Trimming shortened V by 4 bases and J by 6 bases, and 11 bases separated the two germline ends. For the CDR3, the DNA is TGTGCCAGCAGCCCCGATTCGGGTCAGCCCCAGCATTTT. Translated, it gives CASSPDSGQPQHF.

CDR3 loop: CASSLPGGYTEAFF. CDR3 sequence (DNA): TGCGCCAGCAGCTTGCCGGGCGGGTACACTGAAGCTTTCTTT. This rearrangement joins TRBV5-1 to TRBJ1-1; D ambiguous. Trimming took 1 base from V and 3 from J, leaving 10 bases between them. The germline CDR1 and CDR2 sequences are SGHRS and YFSETQ. The CDR3 runs 14 residues.

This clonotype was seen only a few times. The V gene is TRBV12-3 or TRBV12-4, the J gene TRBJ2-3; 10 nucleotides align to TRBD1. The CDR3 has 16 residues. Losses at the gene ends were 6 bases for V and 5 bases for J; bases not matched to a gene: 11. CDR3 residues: CASSDATGGRVDTQYF. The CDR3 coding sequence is TGTGCCAGCAGCGATGCGACAGGGGGCCGTGTAGATACGCAGTATTTT.

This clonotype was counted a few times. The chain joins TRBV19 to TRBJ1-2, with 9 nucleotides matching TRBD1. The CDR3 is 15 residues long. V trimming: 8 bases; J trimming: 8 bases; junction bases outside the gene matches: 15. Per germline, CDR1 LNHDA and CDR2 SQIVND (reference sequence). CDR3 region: CASRDRGQGNEGYTF. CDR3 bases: TGTGCCAGTCGAGACCGGGGACAGGGTAACGAAGGCTACACCTTC. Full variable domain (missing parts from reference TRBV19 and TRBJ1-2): DGGITQSPKYLFRKEGQNVTLSCEQNLNHDAMYWYRQDPGQGLRLIYYSQIVNDFQKGDIAEGYSVSREKKESFPLTVTSAQKNPTAFYLCASRDRGQGNEGYTFGSGTRLTVV.

CDR3 amino acids: CAISESDPTLSEAFF. The CDR3 nucleotides are TGTGCCATCAGTGAGTCGGACCCTACCTTGTCTGAAGCTTTCTTT. This rearrangement joins TRBV10-3 to TRBJ1-1; D not certain. The V and J ends lost 0 bases and 6 bases respectively, with 14 bases between them. The CDR3 consists of 15 residues. The germline V gene encodes CDR1 ENHRY and CDR2 SYGVKD.

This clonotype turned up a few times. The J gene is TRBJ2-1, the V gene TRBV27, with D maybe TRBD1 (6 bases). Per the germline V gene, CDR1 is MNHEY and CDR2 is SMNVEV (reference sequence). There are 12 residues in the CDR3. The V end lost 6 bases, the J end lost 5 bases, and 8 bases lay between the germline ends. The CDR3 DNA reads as TGTGCCAGCAGAAACAGGGACAATGAGCAGTTCTTC. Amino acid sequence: CASRNRDNEQFF.

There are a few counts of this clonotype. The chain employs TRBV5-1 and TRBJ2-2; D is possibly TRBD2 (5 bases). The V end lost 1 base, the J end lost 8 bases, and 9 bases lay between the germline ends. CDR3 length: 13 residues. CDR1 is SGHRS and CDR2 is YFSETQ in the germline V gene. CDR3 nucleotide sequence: TGCGCCAGCAGCTTGATCGGGATAGGGGAGCTGTTTTTT. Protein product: CASSLIGIGELFF.

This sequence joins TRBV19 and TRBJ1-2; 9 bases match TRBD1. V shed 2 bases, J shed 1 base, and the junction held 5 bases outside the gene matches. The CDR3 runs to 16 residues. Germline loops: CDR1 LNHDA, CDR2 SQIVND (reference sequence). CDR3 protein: CASSIPPGQGNYGYTF. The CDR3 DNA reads TGTGCCAGTAGTATACCGCCGGGACAGGGTAACTATGGCTACACCTTC.

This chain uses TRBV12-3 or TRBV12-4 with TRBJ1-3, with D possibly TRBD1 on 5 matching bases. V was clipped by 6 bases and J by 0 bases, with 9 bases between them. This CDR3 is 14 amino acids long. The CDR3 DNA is TGTGCCAGCAGGTCAGGGACCTCTGGAAACACCATATATTTT. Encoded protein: CASRSGTSGNTIYF.

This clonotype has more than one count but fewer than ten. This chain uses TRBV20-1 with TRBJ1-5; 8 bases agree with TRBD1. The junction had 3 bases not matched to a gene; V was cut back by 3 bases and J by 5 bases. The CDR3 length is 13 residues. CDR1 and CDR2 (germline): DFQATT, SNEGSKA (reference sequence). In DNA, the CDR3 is TGCAGTGCTAGGATGGACAGGGATCAGCCCCAGCATTTT. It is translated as CSARMDRDQPQHF.

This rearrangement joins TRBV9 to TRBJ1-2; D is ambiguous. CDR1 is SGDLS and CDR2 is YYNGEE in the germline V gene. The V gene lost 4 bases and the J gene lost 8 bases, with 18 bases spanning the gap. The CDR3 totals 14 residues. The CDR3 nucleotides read TGTGCCAGCAGCTACAGTCCACGGGAGGAGGGCTACACCTTC. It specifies CASSYSPREEGYTF.

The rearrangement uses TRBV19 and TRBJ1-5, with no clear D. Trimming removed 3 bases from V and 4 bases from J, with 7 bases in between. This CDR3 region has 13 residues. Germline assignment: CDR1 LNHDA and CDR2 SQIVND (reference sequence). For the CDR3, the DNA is TGTGCCAGTAGTATGGTTGGGAATCAGCCCCAGCATTTT. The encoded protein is CASSMVGNQPQHF.

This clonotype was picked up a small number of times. The chain's CDR3 is CASSFRGRGHTEAFF. DNA of the CDR3: TGCGCCAGCAGCTTCAGGGGGCGCGGGCACACTGAAGCTTTCTTT. The chain employs TRBV5-1 and TRBJ1-1; TRBD1 agrees at 8 bases. In germline, CDR1 is SGHRS, CDR2 YFSETQ. The J segment lost 3 bases and the V segment lost 2 bases, leaving 6 bases of the junction unmatched. The CDR3 is 15 residues long. Drawing the rest from reference TRBV5-1 and TRBJ1-1, the complete variable domain is KAGVTQTPRYLIKTRGQQVTLSCSPISGHRSVSWYQQTPGQGLQFLFEYFSETQRNKGNFPGRFSGRQFSNSRSEMNVSTLELGDSALYLCASSFRGRGHTEAFFGQGTRLTVV.

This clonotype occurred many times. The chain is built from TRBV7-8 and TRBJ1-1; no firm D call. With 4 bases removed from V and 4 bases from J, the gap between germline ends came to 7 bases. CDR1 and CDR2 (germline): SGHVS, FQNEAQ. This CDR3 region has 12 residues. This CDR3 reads CASSSVATEAFF. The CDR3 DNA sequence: TGTGCCAGCAGCTCCGTCGCCACTGAAGCTTTCTTT.

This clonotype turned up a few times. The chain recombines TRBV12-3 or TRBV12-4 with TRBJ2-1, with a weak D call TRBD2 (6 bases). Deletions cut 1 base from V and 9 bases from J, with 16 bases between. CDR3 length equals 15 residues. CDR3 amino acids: CASSLGLGSLSEQFF. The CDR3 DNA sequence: TGTGCCAGCAGTTTAGGACTCGGGAGCTTAAGTGAGCAGTTCTTC.

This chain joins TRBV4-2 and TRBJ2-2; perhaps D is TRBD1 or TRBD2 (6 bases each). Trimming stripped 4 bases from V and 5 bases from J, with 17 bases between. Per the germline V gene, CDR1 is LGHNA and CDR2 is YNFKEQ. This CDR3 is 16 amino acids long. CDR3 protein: CASSLGGGGSTGELFF. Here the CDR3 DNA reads TGTGCCAGCAGCCTCGGAGGGGGAGGTTCTACCGGGGAGCTGTTTTTT.

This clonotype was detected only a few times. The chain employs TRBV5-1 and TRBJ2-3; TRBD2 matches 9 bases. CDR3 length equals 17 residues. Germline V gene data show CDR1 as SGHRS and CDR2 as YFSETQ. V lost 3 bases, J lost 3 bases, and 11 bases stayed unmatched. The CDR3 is CASSWGSGGLGTDTQYF. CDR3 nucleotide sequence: TGCGCCAGCAGCTGGGGTAGCGGGGGCCTGGGGACAGATACGCAGTATTTT.